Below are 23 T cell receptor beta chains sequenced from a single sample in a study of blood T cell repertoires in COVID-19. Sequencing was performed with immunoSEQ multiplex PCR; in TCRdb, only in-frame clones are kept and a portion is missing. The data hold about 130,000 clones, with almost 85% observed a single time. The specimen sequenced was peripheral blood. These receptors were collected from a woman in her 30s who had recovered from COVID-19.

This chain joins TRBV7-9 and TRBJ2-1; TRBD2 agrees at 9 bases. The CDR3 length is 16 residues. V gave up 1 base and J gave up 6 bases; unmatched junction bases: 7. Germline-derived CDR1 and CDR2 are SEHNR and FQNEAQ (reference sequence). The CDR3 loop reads CASSLDGGRARNEQFF. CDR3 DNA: TGTGCCAGCAGCTTAGACGGCGGGAGGGCCCGCAATGAGCAGTTCTTC.

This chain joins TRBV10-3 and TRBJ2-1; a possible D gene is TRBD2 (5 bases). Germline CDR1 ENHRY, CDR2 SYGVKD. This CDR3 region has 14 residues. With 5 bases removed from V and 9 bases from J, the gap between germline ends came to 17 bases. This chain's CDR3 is CAISLGGPRGEQFF. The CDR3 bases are TGTGCCATCAGTCTCGGCGGGCCCCGAGGTGAGCAGTTCTTC.

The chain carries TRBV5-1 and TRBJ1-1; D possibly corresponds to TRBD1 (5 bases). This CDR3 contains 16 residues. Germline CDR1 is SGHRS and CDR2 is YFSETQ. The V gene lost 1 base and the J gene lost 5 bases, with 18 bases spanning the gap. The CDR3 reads CASSLTFDQGKTEAFF. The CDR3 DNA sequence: TGCGCCAGCAGCTTGACGTTCGACCAGGGTAAGACTGAAGCTTTCTTT.

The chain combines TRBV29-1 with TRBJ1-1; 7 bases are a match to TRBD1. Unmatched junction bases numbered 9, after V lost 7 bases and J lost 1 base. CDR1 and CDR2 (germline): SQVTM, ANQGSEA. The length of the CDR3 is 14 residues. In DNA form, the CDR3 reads TGCAGCGGTTATACAGGGGCGCAGAACACTGAAGCTTTCTTT. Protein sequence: CSGYTGAQNTEAFF.

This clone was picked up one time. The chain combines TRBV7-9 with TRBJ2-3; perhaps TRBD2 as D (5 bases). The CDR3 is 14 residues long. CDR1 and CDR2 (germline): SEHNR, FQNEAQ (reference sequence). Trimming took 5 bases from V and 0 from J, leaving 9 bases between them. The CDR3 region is CASSQDSSTDTQYF. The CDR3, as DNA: TGTGCCAGCAGCCAGGACTCGAGCACAGATACGCAGTATTTT.

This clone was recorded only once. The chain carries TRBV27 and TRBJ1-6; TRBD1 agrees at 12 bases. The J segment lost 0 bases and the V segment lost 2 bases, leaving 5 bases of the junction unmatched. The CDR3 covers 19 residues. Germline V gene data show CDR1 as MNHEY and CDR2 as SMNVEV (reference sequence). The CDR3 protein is CASSLEGQGASSYNSPLHF. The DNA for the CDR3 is TGTGCCAGCAGTTTAGAGGGACAGGGGGCAAGCTCCTATAATTCACCCCTCCACTTT.

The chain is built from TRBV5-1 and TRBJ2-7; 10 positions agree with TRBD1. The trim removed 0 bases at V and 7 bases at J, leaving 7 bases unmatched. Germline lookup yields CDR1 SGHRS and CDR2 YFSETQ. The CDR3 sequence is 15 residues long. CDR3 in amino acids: CASSLAGTGDKEQYF. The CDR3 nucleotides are TGCGCCAGCAGCTTGGCCGGGACAGGGGACAAGGAGCAGTACTTC.

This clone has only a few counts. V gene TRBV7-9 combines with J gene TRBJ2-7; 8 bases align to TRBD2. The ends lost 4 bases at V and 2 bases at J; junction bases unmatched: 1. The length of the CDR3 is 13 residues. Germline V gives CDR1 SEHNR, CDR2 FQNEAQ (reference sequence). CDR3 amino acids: CASSSTSAYEQYF. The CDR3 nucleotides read TGTGCCAGCAGCTCGACTAGCGCCTACGAGCAGTACTTC.

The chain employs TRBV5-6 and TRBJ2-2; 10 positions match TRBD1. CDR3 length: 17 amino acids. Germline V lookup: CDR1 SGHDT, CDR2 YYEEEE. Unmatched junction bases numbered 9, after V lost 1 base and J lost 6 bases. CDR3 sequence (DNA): TGTGCCAGCAGCTTGATACCGGGACAGGGGAAAGCCGGGGAGCTGTTTTTT. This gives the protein CASSLIPGQGKAGELFF.

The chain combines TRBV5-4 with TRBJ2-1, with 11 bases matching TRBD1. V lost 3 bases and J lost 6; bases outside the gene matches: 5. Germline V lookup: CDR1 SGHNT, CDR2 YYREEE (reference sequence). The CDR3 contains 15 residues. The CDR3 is CASSWGQGDSNEQFF. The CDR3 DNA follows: TGTGCCAGCAGCTGGGGACAGGGGGATTCCAATGAGCAGTTCTTC.

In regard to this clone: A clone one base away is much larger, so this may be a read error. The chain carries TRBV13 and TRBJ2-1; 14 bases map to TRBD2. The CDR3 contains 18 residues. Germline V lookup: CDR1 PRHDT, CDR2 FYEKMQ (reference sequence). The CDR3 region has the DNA TGTGCCAGCAGCTTAGTGGGACTAGCGGGAGTTGCCGCCAATAAGCAGTTCTTC. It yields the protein CASSLVGLAGVAANKQFF.

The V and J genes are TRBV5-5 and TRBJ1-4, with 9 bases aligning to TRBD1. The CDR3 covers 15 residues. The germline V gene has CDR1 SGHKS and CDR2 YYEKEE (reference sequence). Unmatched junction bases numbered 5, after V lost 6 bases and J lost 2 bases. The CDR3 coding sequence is TGTGCCAGCAAGGACAGGGGCAACACTAATGAAAAACTGTTTTTT. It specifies CASKDRGNTNEKLFF.

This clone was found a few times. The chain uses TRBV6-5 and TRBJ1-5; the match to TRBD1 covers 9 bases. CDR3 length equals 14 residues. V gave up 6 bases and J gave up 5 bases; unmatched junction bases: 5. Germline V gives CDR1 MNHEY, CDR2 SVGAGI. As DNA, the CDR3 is TGTGCCAGCAGGACAGGGGGAAAGGATCAGCCCCAGCATTTT. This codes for CASRTGGKDQPQHF.

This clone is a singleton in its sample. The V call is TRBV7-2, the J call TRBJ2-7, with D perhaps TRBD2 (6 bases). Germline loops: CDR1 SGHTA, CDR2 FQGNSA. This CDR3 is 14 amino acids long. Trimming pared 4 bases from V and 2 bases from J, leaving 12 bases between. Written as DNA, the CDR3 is TGTGCCAGCAGCTCTCTAGCGAGCACCTACGAGCAGTACTTC. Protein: CASSSLASTYEQYF.

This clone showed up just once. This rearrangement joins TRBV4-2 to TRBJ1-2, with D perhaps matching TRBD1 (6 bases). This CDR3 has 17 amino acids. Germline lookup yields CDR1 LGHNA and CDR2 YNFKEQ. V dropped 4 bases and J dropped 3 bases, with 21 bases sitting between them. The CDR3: CASSLQEFYSGDYGYTF. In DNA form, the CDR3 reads TGTGCCAGCAGCCTTCAAGAGTTTTATTCAGGGGACTATGGCTACACCTTC.

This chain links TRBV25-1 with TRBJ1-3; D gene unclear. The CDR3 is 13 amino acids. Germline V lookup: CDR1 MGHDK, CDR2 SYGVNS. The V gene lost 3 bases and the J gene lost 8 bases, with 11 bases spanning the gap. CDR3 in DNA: TGTGCCAGCAGTGATGGGGAGGGTGACACCATATATTTT. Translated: CASSDGEGDTIYF.

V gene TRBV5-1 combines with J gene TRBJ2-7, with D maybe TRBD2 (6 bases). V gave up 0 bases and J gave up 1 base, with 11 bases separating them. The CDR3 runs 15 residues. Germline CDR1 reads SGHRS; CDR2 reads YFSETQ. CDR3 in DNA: TGCGCCAGCAGCTTGGGCGGGGTAAATTCCTACGAGCAGTACTTC. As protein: CASSLGGVNSYEQYF. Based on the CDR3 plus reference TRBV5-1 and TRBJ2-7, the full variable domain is KAGVTQTPRYLIKTRGQQVTLSCSPISGHRSVSWYQQTPGQGLQFLFEYFSETQRNKGNFPGRFSGRQFSNSRSEMNVSTLELGDSALYLCASSLGGVNSYEQYFGPGTRLTVT.

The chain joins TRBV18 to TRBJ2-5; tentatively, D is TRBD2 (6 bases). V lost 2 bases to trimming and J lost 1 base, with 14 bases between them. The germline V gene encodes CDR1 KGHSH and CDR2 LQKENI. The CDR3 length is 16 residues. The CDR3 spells CASSPAKREAQETQYF. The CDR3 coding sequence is TGTGCCAGCTCACCAGCGAAGAGGGAGGCCCAAGAGACCCAGTACTTC.

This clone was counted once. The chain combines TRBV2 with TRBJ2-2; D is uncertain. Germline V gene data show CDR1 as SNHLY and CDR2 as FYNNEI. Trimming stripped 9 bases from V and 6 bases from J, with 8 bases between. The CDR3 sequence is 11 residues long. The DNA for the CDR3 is TGTGCCAGTACCCTAGCCGGGGAGCTGTTTTTT. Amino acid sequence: CASTLAGELFF.

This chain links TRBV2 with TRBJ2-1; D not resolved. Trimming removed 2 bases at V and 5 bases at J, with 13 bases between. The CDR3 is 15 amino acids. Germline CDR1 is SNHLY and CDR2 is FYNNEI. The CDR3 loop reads CASSEFPRKNNEQFF. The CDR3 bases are TGTGCCAGCAGTGAATTCCCTAGAAAAAACAATGAGCAGTTCTTC.

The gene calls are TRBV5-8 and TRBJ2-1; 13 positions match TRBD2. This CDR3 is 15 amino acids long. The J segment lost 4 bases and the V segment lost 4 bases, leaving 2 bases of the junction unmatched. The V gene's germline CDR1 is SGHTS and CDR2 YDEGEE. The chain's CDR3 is CASSETSGRYNEQFF. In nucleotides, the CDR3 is TGTGCCAGCAGCGAGACTAGCGGGAGGTACAATGAGCAGTTCTTC.

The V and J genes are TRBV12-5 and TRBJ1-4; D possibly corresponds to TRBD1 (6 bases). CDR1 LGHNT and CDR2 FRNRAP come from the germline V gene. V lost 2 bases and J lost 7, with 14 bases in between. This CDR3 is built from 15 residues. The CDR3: CASGLTSTGSEKLFF. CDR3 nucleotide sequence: TGTGCTAGTGGTTTGACCTCGACAGGTAGTGAAAAACTGTTTTTT.

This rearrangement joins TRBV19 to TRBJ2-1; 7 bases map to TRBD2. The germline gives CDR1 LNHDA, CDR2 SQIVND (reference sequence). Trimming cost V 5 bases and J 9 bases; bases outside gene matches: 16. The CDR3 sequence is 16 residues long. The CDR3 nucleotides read TGTGCCAGTAGTGGACGGGACTACAGGACCTTGACTGAGCAGTTCTTC. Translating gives CASSGRDYRTLTEQFF. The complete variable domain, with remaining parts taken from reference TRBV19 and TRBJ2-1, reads DGGITQSPKYLFRKEGQNVTLSCEQNLNHDAMYWYRQDPGQGLRLIYYSQIVNDFQKGDIAEGYSVSREKKESFPLTVTSAQKNPTAFYLCASSGRDYRTLTEQFFGPGTRLTVL.